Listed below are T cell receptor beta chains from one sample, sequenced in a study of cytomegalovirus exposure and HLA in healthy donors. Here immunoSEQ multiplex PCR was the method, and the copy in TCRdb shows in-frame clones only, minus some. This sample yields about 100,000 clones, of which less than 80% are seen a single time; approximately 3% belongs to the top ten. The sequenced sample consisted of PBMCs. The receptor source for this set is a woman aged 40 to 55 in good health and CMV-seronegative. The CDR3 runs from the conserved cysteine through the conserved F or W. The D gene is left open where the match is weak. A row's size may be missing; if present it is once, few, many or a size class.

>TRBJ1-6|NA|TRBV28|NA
TGTGCCATCCAACCACCGGATTCACCCCTCCACTTT
CAIQPPDSPLHF
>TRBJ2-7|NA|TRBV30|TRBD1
TGTGCCTGGGTCCCCCGGGACAGGGGCTACGAGCAGTACTTC
CAWVPRDRGYEQYF
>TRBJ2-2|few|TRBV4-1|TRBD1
TGCGCCAGCAGCCGTAGACAGGGCAACACCGGGGAGCTGTTTTTT
CASSRRQGNTGELFF
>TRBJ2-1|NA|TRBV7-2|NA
TGTGCCAGCAGCATCGACAGGAGCTCCTACAATGAGCAGTTCTTC
CASSIDRSSYNEQFF
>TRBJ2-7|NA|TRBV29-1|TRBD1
TGCAGCGTCGGCGACAGGGCTTCCTCCTACGAGCAGTACTTC
CSVGDRASSYEQYF
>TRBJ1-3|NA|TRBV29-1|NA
TGCAGCGTAGGGGGTCTCTCTGGAAACACCATATATTTT
CSVGGLSGNTIYF
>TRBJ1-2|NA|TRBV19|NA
TGTGCCAGTAGACCCGGGACACCTGATAACTATGGCTACACCTTC
CASRPGTPDNYGYTF
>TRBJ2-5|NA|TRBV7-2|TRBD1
TGTGCCAGCAGCAAACCGGGACAGGGGTCGGGAGAGACCCAGTACTTC
CASSKPGQGSGETQYF
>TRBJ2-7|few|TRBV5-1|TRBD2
TGCGCCAGCAGCTTAGGACTAGCCCCGGCCTACGAGCAGTACTTC
CASSLGLAPAYEQYF
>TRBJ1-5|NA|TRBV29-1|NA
TGCAGCGTTCAGGGGATCAATCAGCCCCAGCATTTT
CSVQGINQPQHF
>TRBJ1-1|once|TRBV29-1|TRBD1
TGCAGCGTTGACACCGGGGACAGGGTAACAGCTTTCTTT
CSVDTGDRVTAFF
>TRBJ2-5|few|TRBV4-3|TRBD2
TGCGCCAGCAGCCAAGATAGGGCGGGAGGGCCACTGGGGGAGACCCAGTACTTC
CASSQDRAGGPLGETQYF
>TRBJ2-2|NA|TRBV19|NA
TGTGCCAGTACCACAGCGGCAGGGGCAGTAAAGACCGGGGAGCTGTTTTTT
CASTTAAGAVKTGELFF
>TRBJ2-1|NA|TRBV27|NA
TGTGCCAGCAGTGGAGGACTGGCAATCGAGCAGTTCTTC
CASSGGLAIEQFF
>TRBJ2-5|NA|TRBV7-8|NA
TGTGCCAGCAGCATCGGAGGGGAGCAGTACTTC
CASSIGGEQYF
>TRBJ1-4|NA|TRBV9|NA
TGTGCCAGCAGCCCCAACCCGGGGGGAGGGGGTGAAAAACTGTTTTTT
CASSPNPGGGGEKLFF